This entry concerns a single T cell receptor (beta chain). Under the authors' procedure: Reference gene primer amplification in the assay estimated nucleated cell counts. The protocol was immunoSEQ multiplex PCR, while the TCRdb copy is restricted to in-frame clones and leaves out a portion. V and J calls and clone size are given by that table; D and trimming were obtained from the DNA. The sample shows around 38,000 clones, nearly 90% of them seen only once. The CDR3 spans 13 residues. Germline-derived CDR1 and CDR2 are GTSNPN and SVGIG (reference sequence). The V and J ends lost 6 bases and 5 bases, in that order; junction bases with no gene match: 9. This record comes from a study of blood T cell repertoires in COVID-19.

This chain uses TRBV30 with TRBJ2-5; the match to TRBD1 covers 7 bases. The sequence was collected from a human donor in a cohort sampled during active COVID-19. Sequences were obtained from peripheral blood. DNA of the CDR3: TGTGCCTGCCAGGGACAGCCGGGGGAGACCCAGTACTTC. This sequence encodes CACQGQPGETQYF.